This TCR beta chain originates from a study of T cells after yellow fever vaccination. Study conclusions and caveats: Only a minor proportion of clonotypes was detected across both CD4 and CD8 compartments. Peak timing came faster in the weaker secondary response, day 5 versus 15. Subsequent to the booster, the majority of primary-vaccination clones reappeared (around 96% CD4, 85% to 90% CD8).

As to this clonotype: The antigen is not known.

This CDR3 is built from 15 residues. V was cut by 1 base and J by 4 bases, with 8 bases left in between. From germline, CDR1 is LGHNA and CDR2 YSLEER. Universal primer sites and UMIs were introduced during 5'RACE template-switching synthesis of TCR cDNA. TCRdb reprocessed the 5' RACE reads with MiXCR, giving one entry per CDR3 protein. This table has some 600,000 distinct CDR3 sequences, about 17% appearing once. The chain links TRBV4-3 to TRBJ2-6; the D gene is possibly TRBD2 (5 bases). Sequenced here: PBMCs, sampled less than 6 days after the first yellow fever vaccination. This clonotype was sampled from a man aged 18 to 30 who received the YFV17D yellow fever vaccine. The CDR3 region is CASSQARAGANVLTF. The CDR3 coding sequence is TGCGCCAGCAGCCAAGCGAGGGCGGGGGCCAACGTCCTGACTTTC.